Following are 11 T cell receptor beta chains from one sample sequenced in a study of blood T cell repertoires in COVID-19. Produced via immunoSEQ multiplex PCR; TCRdb's table is partial and in-frame only. The table records 200,000 to 250,000 clones, 85% to 90% of them present only once. Material: PBMCs or T cells enriched from blood (not recorded which). The receptor source for this set is a woman aged 45-65 years in a cohort exposed to, infected with or recovered from COVID-19 (not recorded which).

The V gene is TRBV5-5, the J gene TRBJ1-5; no clear D. Germline lookup yields CDR1 SGHKS and CDR2 YYEKEE (reference sequence). V lost 4 bases, J lost 4 bases, and 12 bases lay in between. The CDR3 covers 14 residues. The CDR3 here is CASSPREGNQPQHF. The CDR3, as DNA: TGTGCCAGCAGCCCACGGGAGGGAAATCAGCCCCAGCATTTT.

The chain combines TRBV14 with TRBJ1-2; 12 bases align to TRBD1. V lost 1 base, J lost 5 bases, and 2 bases stayed unmatched. From germline, CDR1 is SGHDN and CDR2 FVKESK. CDR3 length equals 15 residues. In DNA, the CDR3 is TGTGCCAGCAGCCAAGCGGGACAGGGGGCGTATGGCTACACCTTC. Protein product: CASSQAGQGAYGYTF.

This clone was observed once. V is TRBV19 and J is TRBJ1-6; 7 bases are shared with TRBD1. CDR1 is LNHDA and CDR2 is SQIVND in the germline V gene (reference sequence). The CDR3 extends over 13 amino acids. The V and J ends lost 5 bases and 7 bases, in that order; junction bases with no gene match: 2. CDR3 amino acids: CASSPGQNSPLHF. In DNA, the CDR3 is TGTGCCAGTAGTCCGGGACAGAATTCACCCCTCCACTTT.

The rearrangement joins TRBV19 to TRBJ1-2; D perhaps matches TRBD1 (6 bases). V lost 9 bases, J lost 5 bases, and 13 bases lay in between. The CDR3 is 12 residues long. The germline V gene has CDR1 LNHDA and CDR2 SQIVND (reference sequence). The CDR3 sequence is CASTPGVYGYTF. The CDR3, as DNA: TGTGCCAGCACCCCAGGGGTTTATGGCTACACCTTC.

The V gene is TRBV28, the J gene TRBJ2-1; a weak D match, TRBD2 (6 bases). Trimming pared 2 bases from V and 3 bases from J, leaving 11 bases between. There are 15 residues in the CDR3. Per germline, CDR1 MDHEN and CDR2 SYDVKM. The CDR3 bases are TGTGCCAGCAGTTTAGGGGGGAGGTACTACAATGAGCAGTTCTTC. It is translated as CASSLGGRYYNEQFF.

The CDR3 here is CASSLGTFDQPQHF. CDR3 sequence (DNA): TGTGCCAGCAGCTTAGGGACATTCGATCAGCCCCAGCATTTT. The chain joins TRBV7-2 to TRBJ1-5, with a possible D match to TRBD1 (5 bases). Per germline, CDR1 SGHTA and CDR2 FQGNSA. V lost 1 base, J lost 5 bases, and 9 bases lay in between. The CDR3 is 14 residues long. The full variable domain, rest sourced from reference TRBV7-2 and TRBJ1-5, is GAGVSQSPSNKVTEKGKDVELRCDPISGHTALYWYRQSLGQGLEFLIYFQGNSAPDKSGLPSDRFSAERTGGSVSTLTIQRTQQEDSAVYLCASSLGTFDQPQHFGDGTRLSIL.

The V gene is TRBV18, the J gene TRBJ2-5; D is possibly TRBD1 (6 bases). V lost 5 bases to trimming and J lost 5 bases, with 12 bases between them. The CDR3 is 13 residues long. Germline CDR1 and CDR2: KGHSH and LQKENI. The CDR3 here is CASSTWGLETQYF. CDR3 nucleotide sequence: TGTGCCAGCTCAACCTGGGGGCTTGAGACCCAGTACTTC.

The rearrangement uses TRBV19 and TRBJ2-2; possible D gene TRBD2, 6 bases. From germline, CDR1 is LNHDA and CDR2 SQIVND (reference sequence). Deletions cut 5 bases from V and 0 bases from J, with 10 bases between. CDR3 length: 15 residues. The CDR3 is CASSGGNANTGELFF. The CDR3 region has the DNA TGTGCCAGTAGTGGAGGGAACGCGAACACCGGGGAGCTGTTTTTT.

V usage is TRBV5-1 and J usage is TRBJ2-7; the D is unclear. The CDR3 runs to 14 residues. The germline CDR1 and CDR2 sequences are SGHRS and YFSETQ. V gave up 0 bases and J gave up 6 bases, with 13 bases separating them. This CDR3 is CASSLEVAESEQYF. For the CDR3, the DNA is TGCGCCAGCAGCTTGGAGGTAGCAGAGAGCGAGCAGTACTTC.

The chain is built from TRBV29-1 and TRBJ1-1; D gene uncertain. Germline CDR1 and CDR2: SQVTM and ANQGSEA. The CDR3 is 13 amino acids. With 8 bases removed from V and 0 bases from J, the gap between germline ends came to 13 bases. CDR3 coding DNA: TGCAGCTCTCGCCGGGATCTGAACACTGAAGCTTTCTTT. It yields the protein CSSRRDLNTEAFF.

V usage is TRBV6-6 and J usage is TRBJ1-2; TRBD1 might be the D (6 bases). Between the trimmed V and J ends, which lost 9 bases and 0 bases, there was a span of 14 bases. Germline V lookup: CDR1 MNHNY, CDR2 SVGAGI (reference sequence). CDR3 length: 14 residues. The CDR3 coding sequence is TGTGCCAGTTTAAAGGGGGAGTCTAACTATGGCTACACCTTC. It yields the protein CASLKGESNYGYTF.